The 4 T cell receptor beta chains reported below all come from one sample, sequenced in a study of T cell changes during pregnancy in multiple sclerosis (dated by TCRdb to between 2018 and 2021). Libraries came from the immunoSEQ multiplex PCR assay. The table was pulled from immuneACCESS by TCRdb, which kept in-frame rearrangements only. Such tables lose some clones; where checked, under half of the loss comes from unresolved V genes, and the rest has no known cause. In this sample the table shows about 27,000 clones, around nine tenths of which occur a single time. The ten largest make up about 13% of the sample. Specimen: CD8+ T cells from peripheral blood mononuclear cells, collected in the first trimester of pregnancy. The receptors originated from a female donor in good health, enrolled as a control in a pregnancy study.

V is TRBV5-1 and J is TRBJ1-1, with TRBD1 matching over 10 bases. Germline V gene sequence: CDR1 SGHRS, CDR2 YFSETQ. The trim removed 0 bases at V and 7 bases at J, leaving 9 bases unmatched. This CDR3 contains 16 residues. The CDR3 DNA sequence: TGCGCCAGCAGCTTGGCCGGGACAGGGGCGATACATGAAGCTTTCTTT. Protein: CASSLAGTGAIHEAFF.

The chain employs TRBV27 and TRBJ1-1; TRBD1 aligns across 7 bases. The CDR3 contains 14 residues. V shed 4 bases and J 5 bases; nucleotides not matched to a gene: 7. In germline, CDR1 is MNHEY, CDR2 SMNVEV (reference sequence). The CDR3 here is CASSYYKTGTEAFF. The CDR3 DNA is TGTGCCAGCAGTTACTATAAGACAGGGACTGAAGCTTTCTTT.

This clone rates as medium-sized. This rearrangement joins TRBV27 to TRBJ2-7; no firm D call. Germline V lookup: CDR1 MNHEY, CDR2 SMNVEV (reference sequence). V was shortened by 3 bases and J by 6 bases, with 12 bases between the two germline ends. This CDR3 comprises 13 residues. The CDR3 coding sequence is TGTGCCAGCAGTTTCAGCATAACGGGCGAGCAGTACTTC. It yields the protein CASSFSITGEQYF.

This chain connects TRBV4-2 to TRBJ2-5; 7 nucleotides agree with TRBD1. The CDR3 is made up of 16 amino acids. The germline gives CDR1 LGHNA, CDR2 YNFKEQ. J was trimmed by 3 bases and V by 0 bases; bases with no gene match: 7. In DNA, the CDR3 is TGTGCCAGCAGCCAAGATGTGGAGACAGGGAAAGAGACCCAGTACTTC. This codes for CASSQDVETGKETQYF.